The source of this TCR beta chain is a study of long-term antiretroviral therapy in people with HIV. Study-wide context: There is a gap of about a decade between the earliest samples and the later 2015 immediate-ART recommendation. The study, taken as a whole, reports: Clones showing expansion before ART dominated the repertoire at all time points. It was observed that HIV repertoires exhibited narrower CDR3 length ranges than controls. The study found that diversity rose after ART but stayed below transplant donor controls.

As to this clone: Its antigen is not identified.

Survey-level resolution applied to immunoSEQ assay v3.0. The assay was immunoSEQ multiplex PCR, and TCRdb's table has in-frame clones only and misses some. Here the sample spans 15,000 to 20,000 clones, approximately 82% being singletons. The germline CDR1 and CDR2 sequences are MGHDK and SYGVNS. V shed 7 bases and J shed 4 bases, with 14 bases lying between them. This CDR3 has 13 amino acids. V usage is TRBV25-1 and J usage is TRBJ2-7, with D possibly being TRBD1 or TRBD2 (5 bases each). Sequencing used unsorted PBMCs, obtained 0.5 years before starting antiretroviral therapy. The TCR originated in a woman in her forties or fifties with HIV. Here the CDR3 DNA reads TGTGCCAGCAAACACGGGACCTCATACGAGCAGTACTTC. It specifies CASKHGTSYEQYF.